Shown below are 8 T cell receptor beta chains from a single sample sequenced in a study of identical twins. TCRdb recomputed calls from the 5' RACE reads with MiXCR, one row per CDR3 protein. The sample consists of 700,000 to 950,000 distinct CDR3 sequences, more than 9% of them appearing once. These same records also appear under a second study, on yellow fever vaccine responses in identical twins.

The specimen sequenced was PBMCs. These receptor sequences come from a woman aged 18 to 35 in good health.

This rearrangement joins TRBV12-3 or TRBV12-4 to TRBJ2-7; D possibly matches TRBD1 or TRBD2 (5 bases each). V lost 4 bases and J lost 2, with 12 bases in between. The CDR3 totals 14 residues. CDR3 in DNA: TGTGCCAGCAGTTCGCAGGGAGAGACCTACGAGCAGTACTTC. Its translation: CASSSQGETYEQYF.

This chain connects TRBV14 to TRBJ2-2; TRBD2 aligns across 7 bases. The ends lost 4 bases at V and 9 bases at J; junction bases unmatched: 5. CDR3 size: 13 residues. Germline assignment: CDR1 SGHDN and CDR2 FVKESK. CDR3 DNA sequence: TGTGCCAGCAGCCCGACTAGCCTTCGGGAGCTGTTTTTT. It translates to CASSPTSLRELFF.

The rearrangement joins TRBV5-6 to TRBJ2-2, with a possible D match to TRBD1 (6 bases). CDR3 size: 18 residues. Germline V gives CDR1 SGHDT, CDR2 YYEEEE. With 7 bases removed from V and 0 bases from J, the gap between germline ends came to 22 bases. CDR3 coding DNA: TGTGCCAGCTCACCTCCCACAGGGCTTACAACGAACACCGGGGAGCTGTTTTTT. Amino acid sequence: CASSPPTGLTTNTGELFF.

This clonotype was counted a few times. The V call is TRBV12-5, the J call TRBJ2-3; TRBD1 aligns across 10 bases. V trimming: 6 bases; J trimming: 5 bases; junction bases outside the gene matches: 8. From germline, CDR1 is LGHNT and CDR2 FRNRAP. This CDR3 contains 15 residues. Here the CDR3 reads CASGPGQGVIDTQYF. CDR3 coding DNA: TGTGCTAGTGGCCCTGGACAGGGGGTGATAGATACGCAGTATTTT.

This clonotype was seen only a few times. The chain is built from TRBV7-7 and TRBJ2-5; the D call may be TRBD1 or TRBD2 (5 bases each). The ends were cut back, 4 bases at V and 2 bases at J, with 14 bases in the middle. The CDR3 spans 15 residues. Per the germline V gene, CDR1 is SSHAT and CDR2 is FNYEAQ (reference sequence). This CDR3 is CASSYRDELQETQYF. The CDR3 nucleotides read TGTGCCAGCAGCTACCGGGACGAGCTACAAGAGACCCAGTACTTC.

This clonotype was counted only a few times. The J gene is TRBJ2-1, the V gene TRBV12-3 or TRBV12-4; 7 bases align to TRBD2. J gave up 3 bases and V 3 bases, and 8 bases lay outside the gene matches. CDR3 length: 16 amino acids. CDR3 in amino acids: CASSFKAGELYNEQFF. CDR3 DNA: TGTGCCAGCAGTTTTAAGGCGGGGGAGCTCTACAATGAGCAGTTCTTC.

Ten or more counts support this clonotype. This chain connects TRBV10-3 to TRBJ1-6; a weak D match, TRBD1 (5 bases). The CDR3 runs to 16 residues. Per germline, CDR1 ENHRY and CDR2 SYGVKD. V was cut by 2 bases and J by 10 bases, with 18 bases left in between. The DNA of the CDR3 is TGTGCCATCAGTGAGGGGGCGGGCCGATACCTGTCACCCCTCCACTTT. This gives the protein CAISEGAGRYLSPLHF.

This clonotype was detected ten times or more. V is TRBV12-3 or TRBV12-4 and J is TRBJ2-7, with 8 bases lining up with TRBD1. The J segment lost 12 bases and the V segment lost 0 bases, leaving 10 bases of the junction unmatched. This CDR3 comprises 14 residues. CDR3 residues: CASSLALSWTGPYF. The CDR3 DNA sequence: TGTGCCAGCAGTTTAGCGCTAAGTTGGACAGGGCCGTACTTC.